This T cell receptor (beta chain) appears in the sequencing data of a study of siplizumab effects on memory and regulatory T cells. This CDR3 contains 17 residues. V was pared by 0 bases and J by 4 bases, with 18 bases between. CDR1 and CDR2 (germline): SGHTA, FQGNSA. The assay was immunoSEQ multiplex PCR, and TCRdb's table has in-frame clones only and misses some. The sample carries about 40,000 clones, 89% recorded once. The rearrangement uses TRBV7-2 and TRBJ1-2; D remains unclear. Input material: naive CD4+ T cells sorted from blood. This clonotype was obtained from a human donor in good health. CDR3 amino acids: CASSLASVGRQSYGYTF. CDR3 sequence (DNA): TGTGCCAGCAGCTTAGCTTCGGTTGGCAGACAAAGCTATGGCTACACCTTC.